This passage covers 32 T cell receptor beta chains from one sample sequenced in a study of blood T cell repertoires in COVID-19 (dated by TCRdb to the early 2020s). Preparation of the library involved the immunoSEQ multiplex PCR assay. Not all clones reach the TCRdb copy of this immuneACCESS table, which keeps in-frame sequences only. Checked studies attribute under half of the gap to unresolved V genes and leave the rest unexplained. In this sample the table shows 200,000 to 300,000 clones, approximately 80% of which occur a single time. Roughly 8% of the sample is in the top ten clones. The sequenced sample was peripheral blood. The source of these receptors is a woman older than 75 with COVID-19, enrolled during active disease.

This sequence joins TRBV7-2 and TRBJ2-3, with D possibly being TRBD1 (5 bases). Trimming cost V 0 bases and J 5 bases, with 12 bases left between them. Germline-derived CDR1 and CDR2 are SGHTA and FQGNSA. The CDR3 runs to 15 residues. CDR3 in DNA: TGTGCCAGCAGCTTAGCGCACAGGAAGGTAGATACGCAGTATTTT. Protein product: CASSLAHRKVDTQYF.

The chain couples TRBV19 to TRBJ1-3; 7 nucleotides line up with TRBD1. J gave up 3 bases and V 6 bases, and 2 bases lay outside the gene matches. The CDR3 has 13 amino acids. Germline CDR1 reads LNHDA; CDR2 reads SQIVND (reference sequence). CDR3 residues: CASSGTVGNTIYF. The CDR3 nucleotides are TGTGCCAGTAGCGGGACAGTTGGAAACACCATATATTTT.

This chain joins TRBV3-1 (or the pseudogene TRBV3-2) and TRBJ1-1, with 7 positions matching TRBD1. Trimming at V came to 3 bases and at J to 8 bases, leaving 6 bases not matched to a gene. CDR1 and CDR2 (germline): LGHDT, YNNKEL (reference sequence). There are 13 residues in the CDR3. CDR3 amino acids: CASSQGQPPEAFF. The CDR3 DNA sequence: TGTGCCAGCAGCCAGGGACAGCCGCCCGAAGCTTTCTTT.

V and J are TRBV14 and TRBJ1-1; no definite D call. Germline V gene sequence: CDR1 SGHDN, CDR2 FVKESK. This CDR3 is 13 amino acids long. Trimming pared 4 bases from V and 0 bases from J, leaving 6 bases between. CDR3 in amino acids: CASSRGLNTEAFF. CDR3 sequence (DNA): TGTGCCAGCAGCCGAGGGCTGAACACTGAAGCTTTCTTT. The full variable domain, with the rest looked up from reference TRBV14 and TRBJ1-1, is EAGVTQFPSHSVIEKGQTVTLRCDPISGHDNLYWYRRVMGKEIKFLLHFVKESKQDESGMPNNRFLAERTGGTYSTLKVQPAELEDSGVYFCASSRGLNTEAFFGQGTRLTVV.

The chain joins TRBV6-5 to TRBJ1-1; D unclear. Trimming left V 6 bases short and J 8 bases short, with 13 bases between. CDR1 and CDR2 from the germline V gene are MNHEY and SVGAGI. The CDR3 is 12 residues long. The CDR3 reads CASSTGGREAFF. CDR3 in DNA: TGTGCCAGCAGCACCGGAGGGAGGGAAGCTTTCTTT.

The V and J genes are TRBV5-1 and TRBJ1-4, with D possibly matching TRBD1 (5 bases). The V and J ends lost 3 bases and 0 bases respectively, with 9 bases between them. This CDR3 spans 15 amino acids. Germline-derived CDR1 and CDR2 are SGHRS and YFSETQ. CDR3 DNA sequence: TGCGCCAGCAGCTCGACAGCTACAACTAATGAAAAACTGTTTTTT. This translates into CASSSTATTNEKLFF.

This clone was observed a few times. The rearrangement uses TRBV21-1 and TRBJ1-5; TRBD1 was called by the table and not checked on the DNA. TRBV21-1 has pseudogene status. CDR3 size: 17 residues. The CDR3 sequence is CASSTQPGTGGNQPQHF. The CDR3 DNA follows: TGTGCCAGCAGCACGCAACCCGGGACAGGGGGCAATCAGCCCCAGCATTTT.

Note on this clone: The same CDR3 also results from other DNA sequences found in this sample. J is TRBJ1-1 and V is TRBV2; D uncertain. This CDR3 spans 14 amino acids. Trimming took off 4 bases at V and 1 base at J, with 10 bases between the two ends. The germline V gene encodes CDR1 SNHLY and CDR2 FYNNEI. The CDR3 DNA sequence: TGTGCCAGCAGTGTAGGCCGGGGGAACACTGAAGCTTTCTTT. Protein sequence: CASSVGRGNTEAFF.

J is TRBJ1-1 and V is TRBV3-1 (or the pseudogene TRBV3-2); possibly TRBD1 for D (5 bases). The CDR3 is 15 amino acids. The V gene's germline CDR1 is LGHDT and CDR2 YNNKEL (reference sequence). V was shortened by 3 bases and J by 3 bases, with 14 bases between the two germline ends. The CDR3 loop reads CASSQYRTSDTEAFF. In DNA form, the CDR3 reads TGTGCCAGCAGCCAGTACAGGACATCGGACACTGAAGCTTTCTTT.

V gene TRBV9 combines with J gene TRBJ2-5; D unclear. In germline, CDR1 is SGDLS, CDR2 YYNGEE. This CDR3 has 13 residues. The V gene lost 4 bases and the J gene lost 1 base, with 8 bases spanning the gap. This CDR3 is CASSTSFQETQYF. The CDR3, as DNA: TGTGCCAGCAGCACATCCTTCCAAGAGACCCAGTACTTC.

This sequence joins TRBV3-1 (or the pseudogene TRBV3-2) and TRBJ1-2, with 10 nucleotides matching TRBD1. The CDR3 sequence is 16 residues long. Germline V gene data show CDR1 as LGHDT and CDR2 as YNNKEL (reference sequence). Germline trimming cut 2 bases from V and 4 bases from J; bases unmatched to any gene: 7. The CDR3 DNA reads TGTGCCAGCAGCCAAAGGGACAGGGGAAGGGGCTATGGCTACACCTTC. This translates into CASSQRDRGRGYGYTF.

The rearrangement uses TRBV15 and TRBJ1-5; 7 nucleotides match TRBD1. Trimming took 4 bases from V and 4 from J; bases not matched to a gene: 7. The CDR3 extends over 15 amino acids. Germline assignment: CDR1 LNHNV and CDR2 YYDKDF (reference sequence). In nucleotides, the CDR3 is TGTGCCACCAGCATCTCGGGACAGAATAATCAGCCCCAGCATTTT. Translated: CATSISGQNNQPQHF. The whole variable domain, filled in from reference TRBV15 and TRBJ1-5, reads DAMVIQNPRYQVTQFGKPVTLSCSQTLNHNVMYWYQQKSSQAPKLLFHYYDKDFNNEADTPDNFQSRRPNTSFCFLDIRSPGLGDTAMYLCATSISGQNNQPQHFGDGTRLSIL.

This chain joins TRBV12-3 or TRBV12-4 and TRBJ2-7; the match to TRBD2 covers 7 bases. Trimming took 6 bases from V and 9 from J; bases not matched to a gene: 11. The length of the CDR3 is 13 residues. DNA for the CDR3: TGTGCCAGCAGCCGCGACCCCTCTAGCGGGCAGTACTTC. Protein product: CASSRDPSSGQYF.

The table lists this clone with a few counts. The chain uses TRBV18 and TRBJ2-3, with 8 bases identical to TRBD2. Germline V lookup: CDR1 KGHSH, CDR2 LQKENI. The CDR3 has 17 amino acids. Trimming at V came to 0 bases and at J to 2 bases, leaving 7 bases not matched to a gene. The CDR3 protein is CASSPPGAGVYTDTQYF. The DNA of the CDR3 is TGTGCCAGCTCACCACCGGGAGCGGGAGTTTACACAGATACGCAGTATTTT. Full variable domain (missing parts from reference TRBV18 and TRBJ2-3): NAGVMQNPRHLVRRRGQEARLRCSPMKGHSHVYWYRQLPEEGLKFMVYLQKENIIDESGMPKERFSAEFPKEGPSILRIQQVVRGDSAAYFCASSPPGAGVYTDTQYFGPGTRLTVL.

The rearrangement uses TRBV4-1 and TRBJ1-1, with D hard to call. Germline-derived CDR1 and CDR2 are MGHRA and YSYEKL. Trimming stripped 2 bases from V and 1 base from J, with 11 bases between. The CDR3 is made up of 15 amino acids. DNA of the CDR3: TGCGCCAGCAGCCAATTAAGAGTCCGGAACACTGAAGCTTTCTTT. It codes for CASSQLRVRNTEAFF.

The chain has TRBV5-1 and TRBJ2-7, with 10 bases aligning to TRBD2. The CDR3 runs to 14 residues. The germline gives CDR1 SGHRS, CDR2 YFSETQ. V trimming: 4 bases; J trimming: 6 bases; junction bases outside the gene matches: 7. For the CDR3, the DNA is TGCGCCAGCAGCCCCCTAGCGGGGGAAGGCGAGCAGTACTTC. Residues: CASSPLAGEGEQYF.

This chain joins TRBV29-1 and TRBJ2-1; the match to TRBD2 covers 7 bases. There are 14 residues in the CDR3. The germline gives CDR1 SQVTM, CDR2 ANQGSEA. V gave up 7 bases and J gave up 3 bases; unmatched junction bases: 9. CDR3 coding DNA: TGCAGCGCATTGTGGGCGGGGGTCTACAATGAGCAGTTCTTC. Translation: CSALWAGVYNEQFF.

This chain joins TRBV6-5 and TRBJ1-6; possible D gene TRBD1, 6 bases. Germline CDR1 is MNHEY and CDR2 is SVGAGI. CDR3 length equals 12 residues. The V end was cut by 6 bases, the J end by 17 bases, with 17 bases between. The CDR3 sequence is CASRFRDTRVHF. The CDR3 coding sequence is TGTGCCAGCAGATTCCGGGACACCCGGGTCCACTTT.

The V gene is TRBV19, the J gene TRBJ2-1; possible D gene TRBD1, 6 bases. Germline values: CDR1 LNHDA, CDR2 SQIVND (reference sequence). V was pared by 7 bases and J by 2 bases, with 15 bases between. The CDR3 length is 15 residues. CDR3 residues: CASTEGRGTYNEQFF. CDR3 nucleotide sequence: TGTGCCAGTACCGAAGGCAGGGGCACCTACAATGAGCAGTTCTTC.

This clone was counted only a few times. Other nucleotide sequences from this sample produce the same CDR3. This sequence joins TRBV29-1 and TRBJ2-7; TRBD2 matches 12 bases. From germline, CDR1 is SQVTM and CDR2 ANQGSEA. V shed 7 bases, J shed 3 bases, and the junction held 4 bases outside the gene matches. The CDR3 is 13 residues long. The CDR3, as DNA: TGCAGCGCGGGACTAGCGGGCAGCTACGAGCAGTACTTC. Amino acids: CSAGLAGSYEQYF.

V and J are TRBV2 and TRBJ1-4; TRBD1 aligns across 8 bases. In germline, CDR1 is SNHLY, CDR2 FYNNEI. The V gene end was trimmed by 5 bases and the J gene end by 4 bases; junction bases not matched to a gene: 3. CDR3 length: 14 residues. CDR3 DNA: TGTGCCAGCAGTTGGGACAGGAGTAATGAAAAACTGTTTTTT. This encodes CASSWDRSNEKLFF. The full variable domain, rest sourced from reference TRBV2 and TRBJ1-4, is EPEVTQTPSHQVTQMGQEVILRCVPISNHLYFYWYRQILGQKVEFLVSFYNNEISEKSEIFDDQFSVERPDGSNFTLKIRSTKLEDSAMYFCASSWDRSNEKLFFGSGTQLSVL.

V is TRBV6-2 or TRBV6-3 and J is TRBJ2-5, with 7 bases fitting TRBD1. From germline, CDR1 is MNHEY and CDR2 SVGEGT. The J segment lost 5 bases and the V segment lost 8 bases, leaving 8 bases of the junction unmatched. The CDR3 length is 13 residues. As DNA, the CDR3 is TGTGCCAGCGGCCGACAGGGTTTCGAGACCCAGTACTTC. Encoded protein: CASGRQGFETQYF.

A few counts support this clone. The rearrangement joins TRBV19 to TRBJ2-1, with 9 bases matching TRBD2. This CDR3 spans 15 amino acids. V lost 2 bases to trimming and J lost 6 bases; unmatched junction nucleotides: 5. CDR1 and CDR2 from the germline V gene are LNHDA and SQIVND (reference sequence). The CDR3 DNA is TGTGCCAGTAGTATACTTGCGGGGGGGGGCAATGAGCAGTTCTTC. Amino acid sequence: CASSILAGGGNEQFF.

This chain links TRBV12-5 with TRBJ2-5; no firm D call. Trimming shortened V by 2 bases and J by 5 bases, and 6 bases separated the two germline ends. The germline V gene has CDR1 LGHNT and CDR2 FRNRAP. The CDR3 is made up of 12 amino acids. CDR3 amino acids: CASGLTRETQYF. The CDR3 DNA is TGTGCTAGTGGTTTGACCCGGGAGACCCAGTACTTC.

The V call is TRBV2, the J call TRBJ1-6; TRBD1 might be the D (5 bases). The CDR3 has 15 residues. With 7 bases removed from V and 0 bases from J, the gap between germline ends came to 10 bases. Germline values: CDR1 SNHLY, CDR2 FYNNEI. CDR3 DNA sequence: TGTGCCAGCACCCCGACAGACTCCTATAATTCACCCCTCCACTTT. Translating gives CASTPTDSYNSPLHF.

The J gene is TRBJ1-1, the V gene TRBV27, with a tentative D call TRBD1 (5 bases). The CDR3 has 14 amino acids. Germline assignment: CDR1 MNHEY and CDR2 SMNVEV (reference sequence). The V end lost 8 bases, the J end lost 5 bases, and 18 bases lay between the germline ends. CDR3 region: CASQGRGVRTEAFF. CDR3 nucleotides: TGTGCCAGCCAAGGACGGGGGGTAAGAACTGAAGCTTTCTTT.

This clone was seen more than once but under ten times. The J gene is TRBJ1-6, the V gene TRBV19; 7 bases fit TRBD1. CDR1 is LNHDA, CDR2 SQIVND, per germline (reference sequence). There are 15 residues in the CDR3. J lost 8 bases, V lost 5 bases, and 9 bases had no gene match. CDR3 sequence (DNA): TGTGCCAGTAGTTCGGGCGGACAGGTTGATTCACCCCTCCACTTT. This sequence encodes CASSSGGQVDSPLHF.

The rearrangement uses TRBV7-8 and TRBJ2-7, with 9 bases fitting TRBD1. Germline loops: CDR1 SGHVS, CDR2 FQNEAQ. The trim removed 5 bases at V and 7 bases at J, leaving 6 bases unmatched. The CDR3 length is 13 residues. The CDR3 here is CASSPGQGMEQYF. The CDR3 DNA is TGTGCCAGCAGCCCGGGACAGGGAATGGAGCAGTACTTC.

There are a few counts of this clone. The chain has TRBV2 and TRBJ1-5, with TRBD1 matching 8 bases. The CDR3 loop spans 16 amino acids. Trimming took 5 bases from V and 3 from J; bases not matched to a gene: 9. CDR1 and CDR2 from the germline V gene are SNHLY and FYNNEI. The chain's CDR3 is CASSSQGAGLNQPQHF. CDR3 sequence (DNA): TGTGCCAGCAGTTCCCAGGGGGCGGGGCTCAATCAGCCCCAGCATTTT.

This clone showed up just a few times. V and J are TRBV29-1 and TRBJ1-1; D not resolved. The germline gives CDR1 SQVTM, CDR2 ANQGSEA. The V gene lost 5 bases and the J gene lost 2 bases, with 9 bases spanning the gap. This CDR3 has 12 residues. CDR3 bases: TGCAGCGTTTCCTCCTTTAACACTGAAGCTTTCTTT. Translating gives CSVSSFNTEAFF.

The chain uses TRBV18 and TRBJ2-7; the match to TRBD1 covers 7 bases. V was pared by 6 bases and J by 3 bases, with 11 bases of the junction left unmatched. The CDR3 sequence is 15 residues long. Germline V gives CDR1 KGHSH, CDR2 LQKENI. CDR3 sequence reads: CASSPGTAQNYEQYF. The CDR3 nucleotides read TGTGCCAGCTCCCCTGGGACAGCCCAGAACTACGAGCAGTACTTC. Together with reference TRBV18 and TRBJ2-7, the CDR3 gives the full variable domain: NAGVMQNPRHLVRRRGQEARLRCSPMKGHSHVYWYRQLPEEGLKFMVYLQKENIIDESGMPKERFSAEFPKEGPSILRIQQVVRGDSAAYFCASSPGTAQNYEQYFGPGTRLTVT.

The chain couples TRBV5-4 to TRBJ1-1; D perhaps matches TRBD1 (6 bases). There are 14 residues in the CDR3. Between the trimmed V and J ends, which lost 6 bases and 3 bases, there was a span of 15 bases. Germline values: CDR1 SGHNT, CDR2 YYREEE (reference sequence). The CDR3 region is CASTRGAWDTEAFF. The CDR3 nucleotides read TGTGCCAGCACCCGGGGGGCGTGGGACACTGAAGCTTTCTTT.